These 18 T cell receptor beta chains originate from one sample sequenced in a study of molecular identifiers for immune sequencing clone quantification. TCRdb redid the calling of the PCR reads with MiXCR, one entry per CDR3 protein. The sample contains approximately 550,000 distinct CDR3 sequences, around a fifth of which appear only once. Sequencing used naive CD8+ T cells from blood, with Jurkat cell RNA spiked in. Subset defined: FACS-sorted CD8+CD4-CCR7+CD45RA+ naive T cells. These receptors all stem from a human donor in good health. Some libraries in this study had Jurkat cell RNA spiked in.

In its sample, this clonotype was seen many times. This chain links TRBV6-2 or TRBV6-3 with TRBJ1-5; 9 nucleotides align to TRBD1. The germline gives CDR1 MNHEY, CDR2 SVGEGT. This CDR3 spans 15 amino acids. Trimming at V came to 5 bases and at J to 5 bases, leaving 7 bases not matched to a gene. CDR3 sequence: CASSQTGTGYQPQHF. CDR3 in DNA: TGTGCCAGCAGTCAAACCGGGACAGGGTATCAGCCCCAGCATTTT.

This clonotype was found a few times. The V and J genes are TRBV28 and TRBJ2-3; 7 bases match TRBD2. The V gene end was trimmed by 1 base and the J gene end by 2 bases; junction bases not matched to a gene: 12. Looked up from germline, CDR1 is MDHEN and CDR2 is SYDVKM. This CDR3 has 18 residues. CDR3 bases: TGTGCCAGCAGTTTATTTACCGGCGGGAGCGTGAACACAGATACGCAGTATTTT. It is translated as CASSLFTGGSVNTDTQYF.

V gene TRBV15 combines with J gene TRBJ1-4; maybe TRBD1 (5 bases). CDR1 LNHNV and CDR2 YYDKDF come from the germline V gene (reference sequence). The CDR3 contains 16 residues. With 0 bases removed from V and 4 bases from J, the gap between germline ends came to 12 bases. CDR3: CATSRDLEGFNEKLFF. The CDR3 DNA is TGTGCCACCAGCAGAGATCTCGAGGGGTTTAATGAAAAACTGTTTTTT.

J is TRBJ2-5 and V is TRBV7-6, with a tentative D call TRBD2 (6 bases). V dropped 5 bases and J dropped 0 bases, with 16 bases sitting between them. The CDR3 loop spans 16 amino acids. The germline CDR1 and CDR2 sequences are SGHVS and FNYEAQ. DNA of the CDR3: TGTGCCAGCAGCCCCAAATGGGGACTTAACCAAGAGACCCAGTACTTC. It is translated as CASSPKWGLNQETQYF.

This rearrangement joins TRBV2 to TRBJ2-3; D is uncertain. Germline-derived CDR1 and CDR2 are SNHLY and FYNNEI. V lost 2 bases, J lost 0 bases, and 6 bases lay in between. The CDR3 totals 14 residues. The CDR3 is CASSEQASTDTQYF. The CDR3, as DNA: TGTGCCAGCAGTGAACAGGCTAGCACAGATACGCAGTATTTT.

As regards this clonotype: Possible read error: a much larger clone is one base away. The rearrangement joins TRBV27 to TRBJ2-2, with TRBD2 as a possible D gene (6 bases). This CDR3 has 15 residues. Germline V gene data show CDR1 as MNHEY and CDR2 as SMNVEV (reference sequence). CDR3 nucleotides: TGTGCCAGCAGGAAGGAGGGCCAGAACACCCGGGAGCTGTTTTTT. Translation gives CASRKEGQNTRELFF.

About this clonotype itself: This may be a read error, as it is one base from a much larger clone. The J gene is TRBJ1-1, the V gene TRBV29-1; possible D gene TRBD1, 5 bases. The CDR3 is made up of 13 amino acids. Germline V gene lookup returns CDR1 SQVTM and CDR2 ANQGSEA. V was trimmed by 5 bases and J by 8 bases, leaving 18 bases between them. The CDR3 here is CSVMEGSFREAFF. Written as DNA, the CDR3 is TGCAGCGTTATGGAGGGGAGTTTTCGGGAAGCTTTCTTT.

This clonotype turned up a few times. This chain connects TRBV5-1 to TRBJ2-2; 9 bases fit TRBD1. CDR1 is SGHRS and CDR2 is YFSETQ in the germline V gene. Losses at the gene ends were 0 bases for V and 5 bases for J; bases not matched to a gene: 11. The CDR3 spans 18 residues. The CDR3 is CASSLDLGQGFATGELFF. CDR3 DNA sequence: TGCGCCAGCAGCTTGGATCTGGGACAGGGATTTGCGACCGGGGAGCTGTTTTTT.

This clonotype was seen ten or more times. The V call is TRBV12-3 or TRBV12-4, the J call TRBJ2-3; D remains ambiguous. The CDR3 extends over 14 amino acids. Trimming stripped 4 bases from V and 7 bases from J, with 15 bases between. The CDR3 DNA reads TGTGCCAGCAGTTCCCCGGTAACCCGACATACGCAGTATTTT. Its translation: CASSSPVTRHTQYF.

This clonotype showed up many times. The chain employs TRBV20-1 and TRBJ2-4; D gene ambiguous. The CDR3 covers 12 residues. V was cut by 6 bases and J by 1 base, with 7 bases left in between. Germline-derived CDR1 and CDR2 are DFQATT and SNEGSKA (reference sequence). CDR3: CSAPLAKNIQYF. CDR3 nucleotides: TGCAGTGCGCCGTTGGCCAAAAACATTCAGTACTTC.

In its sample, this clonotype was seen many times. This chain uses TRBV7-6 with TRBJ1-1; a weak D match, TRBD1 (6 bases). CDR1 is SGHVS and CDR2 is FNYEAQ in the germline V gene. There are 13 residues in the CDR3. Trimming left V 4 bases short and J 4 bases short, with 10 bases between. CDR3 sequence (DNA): TGTGCCAGCAGCTCCAGGGGAGTCACTGAAGCTTTCTTT. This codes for CASSSRGVTEAFF.

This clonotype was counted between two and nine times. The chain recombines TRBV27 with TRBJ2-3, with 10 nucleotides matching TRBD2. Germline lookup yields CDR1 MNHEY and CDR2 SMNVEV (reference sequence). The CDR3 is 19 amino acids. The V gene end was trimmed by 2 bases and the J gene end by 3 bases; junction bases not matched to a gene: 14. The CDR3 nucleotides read TGTGCCAGCAGTTTAGTAGCGGGGGGATTTGCCCCCAAAACAGATACGCAGTATTTT. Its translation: CASSLVAGGFAPKTDTQYF.

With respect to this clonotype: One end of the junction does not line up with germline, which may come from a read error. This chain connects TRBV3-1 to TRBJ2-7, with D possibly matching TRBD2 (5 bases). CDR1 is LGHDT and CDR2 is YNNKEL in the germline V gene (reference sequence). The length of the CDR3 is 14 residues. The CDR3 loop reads CAGSQEGSHYEQYF. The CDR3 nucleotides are TGTGCCGGCAGCCAAGAGGGTTCCCACTACGAGCAGTACTTC.

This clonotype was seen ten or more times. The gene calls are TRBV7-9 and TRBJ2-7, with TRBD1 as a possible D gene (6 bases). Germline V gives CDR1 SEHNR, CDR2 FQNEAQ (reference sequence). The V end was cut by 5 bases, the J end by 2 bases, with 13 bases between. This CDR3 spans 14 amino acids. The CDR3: CASSTTQGPYEQYF. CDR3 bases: TGTGCCAGCAGCACCACACAGGGCCCCTACGAGCAGTACTTC.

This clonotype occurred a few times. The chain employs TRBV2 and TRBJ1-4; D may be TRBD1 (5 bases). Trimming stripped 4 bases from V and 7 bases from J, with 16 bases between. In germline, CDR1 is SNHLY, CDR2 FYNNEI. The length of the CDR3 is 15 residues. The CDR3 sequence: CASSVSRQGGEKLFF. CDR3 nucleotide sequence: TGTGCCAGCAGTGTGAGTAGGCAGGGTGGTGAAAAACTGTTTTTT.

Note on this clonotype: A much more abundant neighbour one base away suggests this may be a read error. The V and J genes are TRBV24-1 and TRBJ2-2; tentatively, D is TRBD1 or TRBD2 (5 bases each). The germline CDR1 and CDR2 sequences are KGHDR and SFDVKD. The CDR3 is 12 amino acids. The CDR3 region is CATSGRSGGLFF. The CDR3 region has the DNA TGTGCCACCAGTGGCCGATCTGGGGGGCTGTTTTTT.

Here the CDR3 DNA reads TGTGCCAGTAGTATAGGGCTAGCGGGGGTTCTTATCCAAGAGACCCAGTACTTC. It translates to CASSIGLAGVLIQETQYF. The V call is TRBV19, the J call TRBJ2-5; 10 positions agree with TRBD2. V gave up 1 base and J gave up 1 base; unmatched junction bases: 9. Germline V gene lookup returns CDR1 LNHDA and CDR2 SQIVND (reference sequence). The CDR3 length is 18 residues.

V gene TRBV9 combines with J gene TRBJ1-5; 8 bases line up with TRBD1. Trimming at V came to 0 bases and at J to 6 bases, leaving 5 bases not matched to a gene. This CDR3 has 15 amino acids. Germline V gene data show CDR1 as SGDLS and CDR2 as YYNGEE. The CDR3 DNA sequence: TGTGCCAGCAGCGTAGGGCAGGGGGCCGGTCAGCCCCAGCATTTT. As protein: CASSVGQGAGQPQHF.